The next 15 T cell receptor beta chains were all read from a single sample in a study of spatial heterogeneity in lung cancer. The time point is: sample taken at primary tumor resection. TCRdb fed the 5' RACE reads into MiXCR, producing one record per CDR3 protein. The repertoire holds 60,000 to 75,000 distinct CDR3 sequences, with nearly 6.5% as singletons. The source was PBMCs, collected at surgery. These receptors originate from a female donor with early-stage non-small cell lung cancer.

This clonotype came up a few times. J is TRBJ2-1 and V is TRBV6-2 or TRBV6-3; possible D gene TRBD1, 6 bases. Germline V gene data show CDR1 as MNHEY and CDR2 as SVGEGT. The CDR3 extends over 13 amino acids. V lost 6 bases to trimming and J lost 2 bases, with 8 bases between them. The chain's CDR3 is CASSGQTYNEQFF. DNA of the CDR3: TGTGCCAGCAGCGGACAGACCTACAATGAGCAGTTCTTC.

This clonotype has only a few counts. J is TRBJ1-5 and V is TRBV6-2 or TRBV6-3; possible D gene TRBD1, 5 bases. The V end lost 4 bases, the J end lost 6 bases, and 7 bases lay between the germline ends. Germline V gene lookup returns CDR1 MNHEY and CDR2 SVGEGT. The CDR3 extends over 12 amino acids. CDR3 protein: CASSFGGQPQHF. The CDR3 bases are TGTGCCAGCAGTTTCGGGGGTCAGCCCCAGCATTTT.

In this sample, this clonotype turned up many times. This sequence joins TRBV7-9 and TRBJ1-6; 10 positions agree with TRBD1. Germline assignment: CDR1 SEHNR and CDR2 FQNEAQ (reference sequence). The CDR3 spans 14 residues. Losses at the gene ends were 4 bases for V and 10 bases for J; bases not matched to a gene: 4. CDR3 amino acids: CASSSGQGSSPLHF. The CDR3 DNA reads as TGTGCCAGCAGCTCGGGACAGGGGAGCTCACCCCTCCACTTT.

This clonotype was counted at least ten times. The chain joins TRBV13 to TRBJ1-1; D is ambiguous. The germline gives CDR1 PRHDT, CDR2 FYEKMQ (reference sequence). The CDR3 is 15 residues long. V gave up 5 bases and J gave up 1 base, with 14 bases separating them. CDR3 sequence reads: CASSDGMPRNTEAFF. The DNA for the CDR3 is TGTGCCAGCAGCGATGGGATGCCCCGGAACACTGAAGCTTTCTTT.

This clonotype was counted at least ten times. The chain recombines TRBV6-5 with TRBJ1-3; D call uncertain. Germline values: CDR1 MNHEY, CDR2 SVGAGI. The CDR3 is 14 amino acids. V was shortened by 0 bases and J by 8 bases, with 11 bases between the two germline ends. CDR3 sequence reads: CASSYSRTGYTIYF. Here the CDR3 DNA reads TGTGCCAGCAGTTACTCGAGAACGGGATACACCATATATTTT.

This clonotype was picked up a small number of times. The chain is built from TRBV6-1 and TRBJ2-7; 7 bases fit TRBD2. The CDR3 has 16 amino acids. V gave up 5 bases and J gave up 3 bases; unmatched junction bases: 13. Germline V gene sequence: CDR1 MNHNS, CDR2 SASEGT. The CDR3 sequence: CASSLSSAGAGYEQYF. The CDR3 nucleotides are TGTGCCAGCAGTTTATCGTCCGCGGGAGCAGGCTACGAGCAGTACTTC.

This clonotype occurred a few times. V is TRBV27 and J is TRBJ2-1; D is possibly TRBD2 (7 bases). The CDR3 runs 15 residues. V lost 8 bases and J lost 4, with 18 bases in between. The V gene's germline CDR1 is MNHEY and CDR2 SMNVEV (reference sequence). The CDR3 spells CASWGPASGYNEQFF. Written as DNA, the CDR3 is TGTGCCAGCTGGGGGCCTGCTAGCGGATACAATGAGCAGTTCTTC.

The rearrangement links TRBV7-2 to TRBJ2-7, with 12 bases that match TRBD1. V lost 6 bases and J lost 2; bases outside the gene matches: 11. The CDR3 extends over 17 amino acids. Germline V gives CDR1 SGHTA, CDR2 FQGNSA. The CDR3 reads CASSPGTGGLRAYEQYF. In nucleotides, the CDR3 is TGTGCCAGCAGTCCCGGGACAGGGGGCCTCCGAGCCTACGAGCAGTACTTC.

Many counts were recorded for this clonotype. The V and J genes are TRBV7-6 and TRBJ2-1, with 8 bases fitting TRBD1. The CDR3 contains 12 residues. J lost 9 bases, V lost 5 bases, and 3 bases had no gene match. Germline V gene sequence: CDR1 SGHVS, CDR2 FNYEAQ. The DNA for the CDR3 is TGTGCCAGCAGCGTCAGGGGGCCTGAGCAGTTCTTC. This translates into CASSVRGPEQFF.

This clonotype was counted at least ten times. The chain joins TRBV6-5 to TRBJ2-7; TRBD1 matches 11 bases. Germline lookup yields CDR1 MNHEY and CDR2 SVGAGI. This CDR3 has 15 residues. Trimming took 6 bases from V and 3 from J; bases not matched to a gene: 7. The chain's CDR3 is CASRYRDRGFYEQYF. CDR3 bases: TGTGCCAGCAGATACCGGGACAGGGGGTTCTACGAGCAGTACTTC.

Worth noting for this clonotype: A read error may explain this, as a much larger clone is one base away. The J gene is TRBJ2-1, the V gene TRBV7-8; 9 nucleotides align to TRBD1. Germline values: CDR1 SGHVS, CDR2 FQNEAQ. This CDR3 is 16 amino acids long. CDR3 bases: TGTGCCAGCAGCTTAGTCGGGACAGGGCAATACAATGTGCAGTTCTTC. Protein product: CASSLVGTGQYNVQFF.

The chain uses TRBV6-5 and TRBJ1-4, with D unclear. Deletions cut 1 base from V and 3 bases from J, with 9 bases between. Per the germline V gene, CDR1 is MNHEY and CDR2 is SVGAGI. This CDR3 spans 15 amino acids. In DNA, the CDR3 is TGTGCCAGCAGTTACTTCGGGATGGCTAATGAAAAACTGTTTTTT. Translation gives CASSYFGMANEKLFF.

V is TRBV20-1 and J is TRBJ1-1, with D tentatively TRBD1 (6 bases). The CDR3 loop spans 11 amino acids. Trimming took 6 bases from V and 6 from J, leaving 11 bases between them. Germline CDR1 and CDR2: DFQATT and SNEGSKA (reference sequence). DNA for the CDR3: TGCAGTGCACGACAGGCCCCTGAAGCTTTCTTT. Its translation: CSARQAPEAFF.

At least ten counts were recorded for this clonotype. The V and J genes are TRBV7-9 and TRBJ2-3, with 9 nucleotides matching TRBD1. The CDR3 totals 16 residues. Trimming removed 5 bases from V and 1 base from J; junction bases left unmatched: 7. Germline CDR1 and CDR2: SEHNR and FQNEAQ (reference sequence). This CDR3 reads CASSLFRDRGTDTQYF. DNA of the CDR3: TGTGCCAGCAGCCTATTCCGGGACAGGGGCACAGATACGCAGTATTTT.

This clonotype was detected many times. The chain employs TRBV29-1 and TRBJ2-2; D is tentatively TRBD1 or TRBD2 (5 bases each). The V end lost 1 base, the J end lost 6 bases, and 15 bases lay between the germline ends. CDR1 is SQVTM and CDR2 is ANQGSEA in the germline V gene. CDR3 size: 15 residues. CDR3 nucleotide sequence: TGCAGCGTTGAAGGGGGACGGTCCGGCGCCGGGGAGCTGTTTTTT. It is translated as CSVEGGRSGAGELFF.